The 29 T cell receptor beta chains below all came from one sample that was sequenced in a study of OX40 agonist ivuxolimab in advanced cancers. To prepare the library, the immunoSEQ multiplex PCR assay was applied. Entries here come from immuneACCESS through TCRdb and include only in-frame sequences with V and J called. Some clones fail to appear in such tables; in the studies checked, an unresolved V gene covers under half of the shortfall, and the cause of the remainder is unknown. This sample is represented by about 58,000 clones; roughly 80% of them were singletons. The ten largest clones add up to roughly 2.1% of the sample. The sample consisted of CD4+ or CD8+ T cells sorted from blood, taken in a trial of the OX40 agonist ivuxolimab. These TCRs come from an adult with an advanced solid tumor such as melanoma, head and neck, liver or kidney cancer.

This clone was detected only once. The V gene is TRBV6-4, the J gene TRBJ2-1; 7 bases are a match to TRBD2. Germline lookup yields CDR1 MRHNA and CDR2 SNTAGT. After removal of 6 bases from V and 0 bases from J, the junction contained 8 bases not matched to a gene. The CDR3 covers 16 residues. The CDR3 DNA reads TGTGCCAGCAGCCACAGGCGGGGGAGCTCCTACAATGAGCAGTTCTTC. Its protein is CASSHRRGSSYNEQFF.

With respect to this clone: The germline gene is not matched at one end of the junction; a read error may be the cause. The genes are TRBV7-9 and TRBJ1-1, with D possibly matching TRBD1 (5 bases). Germline CDR1 reads SEHNR; CDR2 reads FQNEAQ (reference sequence). The CDR3 contains 14 residues. CDR3 in amino acids: CVSSLLGAYTEAFF. The CDR3 DNA follows: TGTGTCAGCAGCTTGCTCGGGGCTTACACTGAAGCTTTCTTT.

The V gene is TRBV11-2, the J gene TRBJ1-3; 9 positions agree with TRBD1. The CDR3 is 15 amino acids. Looked up from germline, CDR1 is SGHAT and CDR2 is FQNNGV. Trimming cost V 4 bases and J 3 bases; bases outside gene matches: 4. DNA for the CDR3: TGTGCCAGCAGCTCTTGGACAGGGGTTGGAAACACCATATATTTT. Translated, it gives CASSSWTGVGNTIYF.

V gene TRBV18 combines with J gene TRBJ2-7, with a tentative D call TRBD2 (6 bases). The CDR3 loop spans 14 amino acids. V was cut by 5 bases and J by 0 bases, with 11 bases left in between. Germline CDR1 and CDR2: KGHSH and LQKENI. This chain's CDR3 is CASSAGGSSYEQYV. The CDR3 DNA reads as TGTGCCAGCTCAGCCGGGGGTAGCTCCTACGAGCAGTACGTC.

This clone was found a few times. This sequence joins TRBV19 and TRBJ1-5; D perhaps matches TRBD1 (6 bases). The CDR3 loop spans 16 amino acids. The ends were cut back, 4 bases at V and 1 base at J, with 14 bases in the middle. CDR1 and CDR2 (germline): LNHDA, SQIVND (reference sequence). CDR3 loop: CASSTGWTDSNQPQHF. The CDR3 region has the DNA TGTGCCAGTAGTACCGGATGGACAGACAGCAATCAGCCCCAGCATTTT.

This clone was seen a single time. This chain joins TRBV19 and TRBJ1-5, with 8 bases matching TRBD1. V trimming: 8 bases; J trimming: 3 bases; junction bases outside the gene matches: 9. The CDR3 runs 15 residues. The germline V gene encodes CDR1 LNHDA and CDR2 SQIVND (reference sequence). CDR3 sequence (DNA): TGTGCCAGTGGGTTTGACAGGGGTAACAATCAGCCCCAGCATTTT. This codes for CASGFDRGNNQPQHF. Based on the CDR3 plus reference TRBV19 and TRBJ1-5, the full variable domain is DGGITQSPKYLFRKEGQNVTLSCEQNLNHDAMYWYRQDPGQGLRLIYYSQIVNDFQKGDIAEGYSVSREKKESFPLTVTSAQKNPTAFYLCASGFDRGNNQPQHFGDGTRLSIL.

The chain has TRBV6-5 and TRBJ2-3; D remains ambiguous. The CDR3 contains 11 residues. Trimming pared 2 bases from V and 5 bases from J, leaving 2 bases between. CDR1 MNHEY and CDR2 SVGAGI come from the germline V gene. The CDR3 region is CASSYGDTQYF. CDR3 coding DNA: TGTGCCAGCAGTTACGGAGATACGCAGTATTTT.

The rearrangement uses TRBV2 and TRBJ2-4, with D perhaps TRBD1 or TRBD2 (6 bases each). Trimming cost V 4 bases and J 1 base, with 11 bases left between them. The CDR3 covers 15 residues. Germline CDR1 is SNHLY and CDR2 is FYNNEI. The CDR3 sequence is CASSGGAGAKNIQYF. CDR3 nucleotides: TGTGCCAGCAGTGGGGGGGCGGGGGCCAAAAACATTCAGTACTTC.

This chain connects TRBV5-1 to TRBJ2-6; D not certain. The CDR3 is 14 amino acids. The germline gives CDR1 SGHRS, CDR2 YFSETQ. V gave up 0 bases and J gave up 2 bases, with 3 bases separating them. The CDR3 sequence: CASSLGAGANVLTF. CDR3 in DNA: TGCGCCAGCAGCTTGGGCGCTGGGGCCAACGTCCTGACTTTC.

The sample holds a few counts of this clone. The chain carries TRBV29-1 and TRBJ1-2; 7 nucleotides align to TRBD1. Looked up from germline, CDR1 is SQVTM and CDR2 is ANQGSEA. This CDR3 spans 13 amino acids. V dropped 6 bases and J dropped 7; count of bases not matched to a gene: 11. The chain's CDR3 is CSVADRVMGGYTF. Written as DNA, the CDR3 is TGCAGCGTCGCCGACAGGGTCATGGGTGGCTACACCTTC.

V and J are TRBV9 and TRBJ2-7; no clear D gene. The CDR3 is made up of 15 amino acids. Trimming shortened V by 3 bases and J by 8 bases, and 21 bases separated the two germline ends. The germline gives CDR1 SGDLS, CDR2 YYNGEE. The CDR3 loop reads CASSARTAFAEKQYF. In DNA, the CDR3 is TGTGCCAGCAGCGCACGGACCGCATTCGCGGAGAAGCAGTACTTC.

The chain recombines TRBV7-2 with TRBJ2-7; the D is unclear. The CDR3 covers 13 residues. The germline V and J ends were trimmed by 5 bases and 2 bases, with 10 bases remaining between them. Germline V CDR1 and CDR2: SGHTA, FQGNSA. The CDR3 loop reads CASSPPEAYEQYV. The CDR3, as DNA: TGTGCCAGCAGCCCACCTGAGGCCTACGAGCAGTACGTC.

This chain joins TRBV5-1 and TRBJ2-6; D is uncertain. V was cut by 4 bases and J by 0 bases, with 11 bases left in between. CDR1 SGHRS and CDR2 YFSETQ come from the germline V gene. The CDR3 covers 16 residues. CDR3 sequence: CASSLTPLSGANVLTF. CDR3 in DNA: TGCGCCAGCAGCCTCACGCCTCTCTCTGGGGCCAACGTCCTGACTTTC.

The V and J genes are TRBV4-2 and TRBJ2-7; D may match TRBD1 or TRBD2 (6 bases each). V gave up 7 bases and J gave up 6 bases, with 22 bases separating them. The CDR3 is 15 amino acids. CDR1 is LGHNA and CDR2 is YNFKEQ in the germline V gene. The CDR3 DNA reads TGTGCCAGCACCACAAAGGGGGGCATACCCTCCGAGCAGTACTTC. Its translation: CASTTKGGIPSEQYF.

V gene TRBV4-3 combines with J gene TRBJ2-3; D gene unclear. Germline values: CDR1 LGHNA, CDR2 YSLEER. The V gene lost 1 base and the J gene lost 2 bases, with 10 bases spanning the gap. The CDR3 is made up of 15 amino acids. The DNA for the CDR3 is TGCGCCAGCAGCCAAGTTAGTTCTCACACAGATACGCAGTATTTT. It translates to CASSQVSSHTDTQYF.

The rearrangement joins TRBV7-3 to TRBJ1-5; 9 bases are shared with TRBD1. CDR3 size: 18 residues. Germline CDR1 is SGHTA and CDR2 is FQGTGA. V was clipped by 4 bases and J by 0 bases; unmatched bases: 10. CDR3 nucleotide sequence: TGTGCCAGCAGCTCCCCGGGGACAGGGAAATATAGCAATCAGCCCCAGCATTTT. This sequence encodes CASSSPGTGKYSNQPQHF.

Concerning this clone itself: The junction shows a germline mismatch at one end, possibly a read error. The gene calls are TRBV7-9 and TRBJ2-1; no definite D call. CDR1 and CDR2 from the germline V gene are SEHNR and FQNEAQ (reference sequence). The CDR3 sequence is 11 residues long. CDR3 bases: TGTACCAGCAGCTCATTCGGTGAGCAGTTCTTC. Its protein is CTSSSFGEQFF.

This chain joins TRBV6-5 and TRBJ2-1; weak D call: TRBD1 (6 bases). Per germline, CDR1 MNHEY and CDR2 SVGAGI. Trimming pared 2 bases from V and 3 bases from J, leaving 11 bases between. The CDR3 has 15 residues. The CDR3 protein is CASSYGQGHYNEQFF. Here the CDR3 DNA reads TGTGCCAGCAGTTACGGGCAGGGGCACTACAATGAGCAGTTCTTC.

This chain connects TRBV5-1 to TRBJ2-1; possibly TRBD1 or TRBD2 for D (5 bases each). This CDR3 has 16 amino acids. Germline CDR1 and CDR2: SGHRS and YFSETQ. Trimming removed 0 bases at V and 3 bases at J, with 13 bases between. Here the CDR3 DNA reads TGCGCCAGCAGCTTGGTGTCGAGTGGGGGCTACAATGAGCAGTTCTTC. This codes for CASSLVSSGGYNEQFF. Full variable domain (missing parts from reference TRBV5-1 and TRBJ2-1): KAGVTQTPRYLIKTRGQQVTLSCSPISGHRSVSWYQQTPGQGLQFLFEYFSETQRNKGNFPGRFSGRQFSNSRSEMNVSTLELGDSALYLCASSLVSSGGYNEQFFGPGTRLTVL.

Remarks on this clone: A much larger clone differs by one base, so this may be a read error. The J gene is TRBJ1-2, the V gene TRBV5-6; D is undetermined. The CDR3 totals 12 residues. Trimming took off 3 bases at V and 0 bases at J, with 3 bases between the two ends. Germline values: CDR1 SGHDT, CDR2 YYEEEE. The CDR3 coding sequence is TGTGCCAGCAGCTCTTCTAACTATGGCTACACCTTC. Translation gives CASSSSNYGYTF. Complete variable domain (other parts from reference TRBV5-6 and TRBJ1-2): DAGVTQSPTHLIKTRGQQVTLRCSPKSGHDTVSWYQQALGQGPQFIFQYYEEEERQRGNFPDRFSGHQFPNYSSELNVNALLLGDSALYLCASSSSNYGYTFGSGTRLTVV.

The rearrangement uses TRBV2 and TRBJ2-3; 9 nucleotides align to TRBD1. Germline CDR1 is SNHLY and CDR2 is FYNNEI. Trimming cost V 7 bases and J 6 bases; bases outside gene matches: 5. This CDR3 has 13 amino acids. CDR3 coding DNA: TGTGCCAGCAATGACAGGGGGACGGATACGCAGTATTTT. Its translation: CASNDRGTDTQYF.

The rearrangement links TRBV25-1 to TRBJ2-7; D may match TRBD1 or TRBD2 (6 bases each). V was shortened by 2 bases and J by 7 bases, with 9 bases between the two germline ends. CDR1 and CDR2 from the germline V gene are MGHDK and SYGVNS. The CDR3 covers 12 residues. CDR3 DNA: TGTGCCAGCAGTGAACAAGGGGGGGAGCAGTACTTC. As protein: CASSEQGGEQYF.

CDR3 nucleotides: TGTGCCAGCAGCTTAATGCGGAGGCATGAGCAGTTCTTC. It translates to CASSLMRRHEQFF. The V gene is TRBV11-3, the J gene TRBJ2-1; TRBD2 is a possible D gene (5 bases). The CDR3 totals 13 residues. Germline V gene data show CDR1 as SGHNT and CDR2 as YENEEA. Trimming removed 2 bases from V and 8 bases from J, with 10 bases in between.

This clone appeared a few times. The V gene is TRBV7-3, the J gene TRBJ2-6, with 10 bases matching TRBD2. The germline V gene has CDR1 SGHTA and CDR2 FQGTGA. The V segment lost 3 bases and the J segment 2 bases; nucleotides outside the gene matches: 7. This CDR3 has 18 residues. CDR3 residues: CASSFPGGTSAGANVLTF. In nucleotides, the CDR3 is TGTGCCAGCAGCTTTCCCGGGGGGACTAGCGCTGGGGCCAACGTCCTGACTTTC.

The table lists this clone with a few counts. Different DNA sequences within this sample yield the same CDR3. This rearrangement joins TRBV7-9 to TRBJ2-2; D perhaps matches TRBD1 (6 bases). Germline lookup yields CDR1 SEHNR and CDR2 FQNEAQ (reference sequence). The CDR3 has 12 residues. Trimming took 5 bases from V and 6 from J, leaving 7 bases between them. CDR3 DNA: TGTGCCAGCAGCCACAGGGCCGGGGAGCTGTTTTTT. Translation gives CASSHRAGELFF. Variable domain in full (rest from reference TRBV7-9 and TRBJ2-2): DTGVSQNPRHKITKRGQNVTFRCDPISEHNRLYWYRQTLGQGPEFLTYFQNEAQLEKSRLLSDRFSAERPKGSFSTLEIQRTEQGDSAMYLCASSHRAGELFFGEGSRLTVL.

The chain uses TRBV18 and TRBJ2-2; TRBD1 agrees at 12 bases. The CDR3 totals 17 residues. Trimming cost V 0 bases and J 7 bases; bases outside gene matches: 6. Germline V lookup: CDR1 KGHSH, CDR2 LQKENI. CDR3 loop: CASSPPPGQGAIGELFF. DNA of the CDR3: TGTGCCAGCTCACCACCTCCGGGACAGGGGGCTATCGGGGAGCTGTTTTTT.

The chain combines TRBV5-1 with TRBJ2-2; D remains unclear. Germline V gene lookup returns CDR1 SGHRS and CDR2 YFSETQ. The CDR3 runs 16 residues. V gave up 0 bases and J gave up 3 bases, with 12 bases separating them. The CDR3 DNA follows: TGCGCCAGCAGCTTGGCCGGGTACACCTACACCGGGGAGCTGTTTTTT. The encoded protein is CASSLAGYTYTGELFF.

A remark on this clone: Other DNA sequences in the same sample also yield this CDR3. The genes are TRBV18 and TRBJ2-1, with D possibly being TRBD2 (6 bases). The CDR3 has 13 amino acids. Germline V lookup: CDR1 KGHSH, CDR2 LQKENI. Trimming shortened V by 3 bases and J by 8 bases, and 11 bases separated the two germline ends. CDR3 residues: CASSPHPSDEQFF. Written as DNA, the CDR3 is TGTGCCAGCTCACCGCATCCTAGCGATGAGCAGTTCTTC.

This chain links TRBV4-1 with TRBJ2-5; 10 nucleotides match TRBD1. The J segment lost 0 bases and the V segment lost 3 bases, leaving 4 bases of the junction unmatched. The CDR3 contains 16 residues. Germline loops: CDR1 MGHRA, CDR2 YSYEKL. The CDR3 coding sequence is TGCGCCAGCAGCCACATGACAGGGGGCAACCAAGAGACCCAGTACTTC. The encoded protein is CASSHMTGGNQETQYF.